This TCR beta chain was retrieved from a study of Ad26.COV2.S vaccination and SARS-CoV-2 variants. V was pared by 4 bases and J by 4 bases, with 8 bases of the junction left unmatched. Germline V gene lookup returns CDR1 SGHRS and CDR2 YFSETQ. This CDR3 spans 15 amino acids. Sequenced by immunoSEQ multiplex PCR; TCRdb stores in-frame clones only, minus some. The sample has around 450,000 clones, more than 80% seen once. The treatment was: 15 to 20 received Ad26.COV2.S at low or high dose, single or two shots; a few received placebo; per-sample allocation not given. Sampling was done on day 63 after the first vaccine or placebo injection. This adult donor, from Boston, was 18-55 years old.

This specimen was peripheral blood, taken in a trial of Ad26.COV2.S vaccine versus placebo. This clonotype originated in a person between 18 and 59 years old who received the Ad26.COV2.S COVID-19 vaccine or a placebo. The chain recombines TRBV5-1 with TRBJ1-1, with TRBD1 matching over 9 bases. Written as DNA, the CDR3 is TGCGCCAGCAGCCTGGGCCGGACAGGGGCCACTGAAGCTTTCTTT. Translated: CASSLGRTGATEAFF.